The 18 T cell receptor beta chains below come from one sample, sequenced in a study of cytomegalovirus exposure and HLA in healthy donors. Method: immunoSEQ multiplex PCR; TCRdb's copy keeps in-frame clones and lacks some. The table records a few hundred thousand clones, nearly 90% of them present only once. The specimen sequenced was PBMCs. These receptors originate from a young woman in good health and CMV-seronegative.

V is TRBV28 and J is TRBJ1-5; the match to TRBD1 covers 8 bases. The CDR3 length is 14 residues. Germline V gene data show CDR1 as MDHEN and CDR2 as SYDVKM. V shed 6 bases, J shed 7 bases, and the junction held 8 bases outside the gene matches. Written as DNA, the CDR3 is TGTGCCAGCAGGAGGACAGGGACTACACAGCCCCAGCATTTT. It translates to CASRRTGTTQPQHF.

The V and J genes are TRBV18 and TRBJ2-1; weak D call: TRBD2 (5 bases). V was cut by 5 bases and J by 0 bases, with 20 bases left in between. Germline assignment: CDR1 KGHSH and CDR2 LQKENI. The CDR3 runs to 18 residues. The CDR3 DNA follows: TGTGCCAGCTCAACCCTGCTCCGGACGGGAAGCTCCTACAATGAGCAGTTCTTC. Translated, it gives CASSTLLRTGSSYNEQFF. The full variable domain, its missing parts supplied by reference TRBV18 and TRBJ2-1, is NAGVMQNPRHLVRRRGQEARLRCSPMKGHSHVYWYRQLPEEGLKFMVYLQKENIIDESGMPKERFSAEFPKEGPSILRIQQVVRGDSAAYFCASSTLLRTGSSYNEQFFGPGTRLTVL.

A single count supports this clone. The chain carries TRBV4-1 and TRBJ1-5, with D possibly matching TRBD1 (6 bases). The CDR3 contains 16 residues. The V end lost 0 bases, the J end lost 6 bases, and 15 bases lay between the germline ends. Germline loops: CDR1 MGHRA, CDR2 YSYEKL. DNA for the CDR3: TGCGCCAGCAGCCAAGATTGGGTCAGGGGAACTCAGCCCCAGCATTTT. Translated, it gives CASSQDWVRGTQPQHF.

The V and J genes are TRBV25-1 and TRBJ2-7; the match to TRBD1 covers 8 bases. This CDR3 is built from 15 residues. V lost 1 base and J lost 3; bases outside the gene matches: 5. Germline-derived CDR1 and CDR2 are MGHDK and SYGVNS. The CDR3 loop is CASSELGGQGYEQYF. In DNA, the CDR3 is TGTGCCAGCAGTGAATTAGGAGGACAGGGCTACGAGCAGTACTTC.

The chain couples TRBV4-3 to TRBJ2-1; D remains ambiguous. The germline CDR1 and CDR2 sequences are LGHNA and YSLEER. V was pared by 0 bases and J by 8 bases, with 14 bases between. The CDR3 extends over 15 amino acids. The CDR3 DNA is TGCGCCAGCAGCCAAGATCTGAGTCCTTTGTATGAGCAGTTCTTC. This gives the protein CASSQDLSPLYEQFF.

This chain joins TRBV5-1 and TRBJ1-1, with a possible D match to TRBD1 (5 bases). From germline, CDR1 is SGHRS and CDR2 YFSETQ. The CDR3 loop spans 17 amino acids. The V end lost 4 bases, the J end lost 0 bases, and 19 bases lay between the germline ends. The CDR3 coding sequence is TGCGCCAGCAGCCCAGTGGGGGGTCTAATCATGAACACTGAAGCTTTCTTT. Translation: CASSPVGGLIMNTEAFF.

The chain links TRBV10-2 to TRBJ2-2; no firm D call. CDR1 and CDR2 from the germline V gene are WSHSY and SAAADI. V was cut by 5 bases and J by 4 bases, with 20 bases left in between. The CDR3 has 17 residues. The CDR3 loop reads CASSPTRTHAGTGELFF. The CDR3 DNA is TGCGCCAGCAGTCCCACAAGAACCCACGCAGGCACCGGGGAGCTGTTTTTT.

V gene TRBV19 combines with J gene TRBJ1-1, with D unresolved. Trimming left V 4 bases short and J 1 base short, with 22 bases between. The CDR3 is 18 residues long. Per the germline V gene, CDR1 is LNHDA and CDR2 is SQIVND (reference sequence). The CDR3 nucleotides are TGTGCCAGTAGTACCCACCTGGGCAGCCCCTTGGGGAACACTGAAGCTTTCTTT. Translated: CASSTHLGSPLGNTEAFF.

V usage is TRBV5-1 and J usage is TRBJ2-7, with D possibly matching TRBD2 (6 bases). The CDR3 runs 13 residues. V was clipped by 3 bases and J by 4 bases, with 11 bases between them. Per germline, CDR1 SGHRS and CDR2 YFSETQ. The CDR3 nucleotides read TGCGCCAGCAGCTGGACTGGAGGGTACGAGCAGTACTTC. Translated: CASSWTGGYEQYF.

The chain joins TRBV30 to TRBJ1-1; D not resolved. Per germline, CDR1 GTSNPN and CDR2 SVGIG (reference sequence). This CDR3 is 14 amino acids long. V was shortened by 4 bases and J by 3 bases, with 15 bases between the two germline ends. The CDR3: CAWNRMAADTEAFF. CDR3 DNA sequence: TGTGCCTGGAACCGGATGGCGGCGGACACTGAAGCTTTCTTT.

The chain joins TRBV7-9 to TRBJ2-1, with D uncertain. The CDR3 is 12 residues long. CDR1 SEHNR and CDR2 FQNEAQ come from the germline V gene (reference sequence). V was shortened by 7 bases and J by 4 bases, with 8 bases between the two germline ends. CDR3 sequence: CASTSRYNEQFF. The CDR3 DNA follows: TGTGCCAGCACCTCCAGATACAATGAGCAGTTCTTC.

This rearrangement joins TRBV28 to TRBJ2-7; 9 bases line up with TRBD2. This CDR3 spans 15 amino acids. J gave up 6 bases and V 1 base, and 7 bases lay outside the gene matches. Germline assignment: CDR1 MDHEN and CDR2 SYDVKM. The CDR3 DNA reads TGTGCCAGCAGTTTATACGGGACTAGCAATCTCGAGCAGTACGTC. This encodes CASSLYGTSNLEQYV.

The chain employs TRBV7-2 and TRBJ2-5; 11 positions match TRBD2. The CDR3 consists of 15 residues. With V trimmed by 3 bases and J by 4 bases, 4 bases remained unmatched. Germline CDR1 and CDR2: SGHTA and FQGNSA. The CDR3 region is CASSFSGGAGETQYF. The CDR3 nucleotides read TGTGCCAGCAGCTTTAGCGGGGGGGCCGGAGAGACCCAGTACTTC.

The chain carries TRBV7-3 and TRBJ2-7, with 9 nucleotides matching TRBD1. This CDR3 spans 13 amino acids. The V segment lost 5 bases and the J segment 7 bases; nucleotides outside the gene matches: 6. Germline V lookup: CDR1 SGHTA, CDR2 FQGTGA. The CDR3 region has the DNA TGTGCCAGCAGCCTCGGACAGGGGAGGGAGCAGTACTTC. Its translation: CASSLGQGREQYF.

The chain combines TRBV28 with TRBJ2-1; 7 bases fit TRBD2. This CDR3 has 14 amino acids. With 2 bases clipped from V and 6 bases from J, the junction kept 4 bases outside the gene matches. Germline V CDR1 and CDR2: MDHEN, SYDVKM. CDR3 loop: CASSLRWEGNEQFF. The CDR3 DNA is TGTGCCAGCAGTTTACGGTGGGAGGGCAATGAGCAGTTCTTC. Using reference TRBV28 and TRBJ2-1 for the parts outside the CDR3, the full variable domain is DVKVTQSSRYLVKRTGEKVFLECVQDMDHENMFWYRQDPGLGLRLIYFSYDVKMKEKGDIPEGYSVSREKKERFSLILESASTNQTSMYLCASSLRWEGNEQFFGPGTRLTVL.

The V call is TRBV29-1, the J call TRBJ1-4; D not resolved. The germline gives CDR1 SQVTM, CDR2 ANQGSEA. Trimming shortened V by 5 bases and J by 3 bases, and 7 bases separated the two germline ends. This CDR3 region has 12 residues. CDR3 sequence (DNA): TGCAGCGTTATATCCGCTAATGAAAAACTGTTTTTT. It yields the protein CSVISANEKLFF. Full variable domain (rest looked up from reference TRBV29-1 and TRBJ1-4): SAVISQKPSRDICQRGTSLTIQCQVDSQVTMMFWYRQQPGQSLTLIATANQGSEATYESGFVIDKFPISRPNLTFSTLTVSNMSPEDSSIYLCSVISANEKLFFGSGTQLSVL.

The rearrangement links TRBV11-2 to TRBJ2-1; 8 nucleotides match TRBD2. Per the germline V gene, CDR1 is SGHAT and CDR2 is FQNNGV. The CDR3 consists of 17 residues. Trimming at V came to 5 bases and at J to 0 bases, leaving 9 bases not matched to a gene. The CDR3 region is CASSRPTSGPSYNEQFF. CDR3 in DNA: TGTGCCAGCAGCCGACCCACTAGCGGTCCCTCCTACAATGAGCAGTTCTTC.

The CDR3 loop reads CASRQGSPLHF. The CDR3, as DNA: TGTGCCAGCAGACAGGGTTCACCCCTCCACTTT. The chain uses TRBV6-1 and TRBJ1-6; weak D call: TRBD1 (6 bases). Trimming left V 6 bases short and J 9 bases short, with 6 bases between. Germline V gives CDR1 MNHNS, CDR2 SASEGT. The CDR3 runs 11 residues.